This TCR beta chain comes out of a study of T cell repertoires in ileal Crohn's disease. Study-level results: Clonal expansions were more frequent in active smokers than non-smokers at surgery.

Each sample's TCRB immunosequencing used around 0.5 micrograms of biopsy DNA. Assay used: immunoSEQ multiplex PCR; TCRdb lists only in-frame clones, some missing. The table lists a few thousand clones, 80% to 85% of them singletons. Note on this clone: Its antigen is currently unknown.

This clonotype was sampled from an adult with Crohn's disease. The sequenced sample was ileal tissue.

CDR3 in amino acids: CASSLAPREAEAFF. The CDR3 DNA reads TGTGCCAGCAGTTTAGCCCCTAGGGAGGCTGAAGCTTTCTTT. The chain combines TRBV28 with TRBJ1-1; D ambiguous. The V gene lost 2 bases and the J gene lost 6 bases, with 13 bases spanning the gap. Germline V gives CDR1 MDHEN, CDR2 SYDVKM. This CDR3 comprises 14 residues.